The sequence of this T cell receptor beta chain was determined in a study of Tregs in tolerant kidney transplant recipients. The overall study: Sorting of CD4+CD25+CD127- cells followed 3-day belatacept mixed lymphocyte reactions, sometimes with roughly 5-day graft donor restimulation.

In regard to this clone: Its specificity is not known.

Study-level results: Tregs expanded with activated donor B cells seemed most donor-specific.

Produced via immunoSEQ multiplex PCR; TCRdb's table is partial and in-frame only. The table lists around 30,000 clones, 70% to 85% of them singletons. Input material: Tregs from blood cultured with allogeneic cells. The sequence was collected from a human donor in good health.

This CDR3 reads CASSLDGSGHAISGANVLTF. The CDR3 DNA reads TGTGCCAGCAGTTTGGACGGATCTGGACACGCCATCTCTGGGGCCAACGTCCTGACTTTC. The chain uses TRBV27 and TRBJ2-6, with a weak D call TRBD1 (5 bases). Trimming stripped 3 bases from V and 0 bases from J, with 21 bases between. The CDR3 consists of 20 residues. Germline V gene sequence: CDR1 MNHEY, CDR2 SMNVEV (reference sequence).